This T cell receptor (beta chain) appears in the sequencing data of a study of blood T cell repertoires in COVID-19. Background on the study: Nucleic acid was either cDNA or gDNA, and it came from T cells, B-cell-depleted T cells, or PBMCs.

This clone was counted a few times. Repertoires were generated with immunoSEQ multiplex PCR, while TCRdb's copy carries only in-frame clones and drops some. The sample contains fewer than 200,000 clones, 85% of which appear only once. CDR3 size: 15 residues. Germline CDR1 is SGHDT and CDR2 is YYEEEE. The ends were cut back, 1 base at V and 0 bases at J, with 8 bases in the middle. The chain recombines TRBV5-6 with TRBJ1-3, with D unresolved. The receptor was isolated from a woman aged 45-65 years with COVID-19, enrolled during active disease. What was sequenced was peripheral blood. The CDR3 DNA reads as TGTGCCAGCAGCTTGATGTTCCTCTCTGGAAACACCATATATTTT. Its protein is CASSLMFLSGNTIYF.